This T cell receptor beta chain was obtained from a study of shared clonotypes between healthy human individuals. Findings and caveats of the study: Only blood underwent sampling, and tissue repertoires likely differ.

Positive CCR7 selection of CD45RO-negative cells yielded the naive CD8 cells, and terminally differentiated effector memory CD45RA+ cells were excluded. The donors, all of them Caucasian adults, lived in Nashville, Tennessee. Trimming removed 6 bases at V and 1 base at J, with 13 bases between. CDR1 and CDR2 from the germline V gene are SGHAT and FQNNGV. The CDR3 totals 14 residues. About this clone itself: Its antigen is unknown.

Generated by immunoSEQ multiplex PCR, the TCRdb table keeps only in-frame clones and is missing some. This table holds 750,000 to 1,000,000 clones, about 91% found once. This clonotype was sampled from a young man in good health. The material sequenced was naive CD8+ T cells sorted from blood. The rearrangement joins TRBV11-2 to TRBJ2-7; D is ambiguous. The CDR3 loop is CASSEALPSYEQYF. The DNA of the CDR3 is TGTGCCAGCAGTGAGGCCCTCCCGTCCTACGAGCAGTACTTC.